This T cell receptor (beta chain) emerged from a study of Ad26.COV2.S vaccination and SARS-CoV-2 variants (dated by TCRdb to 2020 to 2023). With regard to the full study: Vaccine-arm donors were drawn from COV1001, a multicentre, randomized, double-blind, placebo-controlled phase I-IIa trial of Ad26.COV2.S in healthy adults. Ad26.COV2.S was administered intramuscularly at a dose of 5x10^10 or 1x10^11 viral particles, either as one shot or as two shots given 56 days apart. The specificity and breadth of SARS-CoV-2-reactive T cell receptors after Ad26.COV2.S vaccination were assessed by TCRbeta repertoire sequencing. A total of 32 samples were included in the TCR-sequenced set, comprising around 19 Ad26.COV2.S vaccine recipients, 5 placebo recipients and 8 SARS-CoV-2 convalescent individuals. Participants in the trial were split at random into five groups of five each, receiving low-dose or high-dose Ad26.COV2.S once or twice, or else placebo on both occasions. Investigators did not know the trial group allocation while performing experiments and assessing outcomes. General findings and caveats noted by the study authors: Vaccine and placebo recipients had comparable non-spike TCR breadth, which fits with the vaccine containing only spike. After vaccination, substantial breadth of spike-specific CD8+ and CD4+ T cell responses was reported. According to the authors, total T cell responses may have been underestimated by the TCR breadth and depth analyses. Ad26.COV2.S recipients had higher spike-specific TCR breadth than placebo recipients (P = 0.0014). The study was not powered to compare responses between vaccine doses or regimens.

The immunoSEQ Assay was used to sequence TCRbeta CDR3 regions. After extraction, genomic DNA underwent amplification by bias-controlled multiplex PCR, followed by high-throughput sequencing. Concerning the study's data processing: To quantify the absolute abundance of each unique TCRbeta CDR3 region, sequences were collapsed and filtered. Usable DNA was measured by amplifying reference genes present in all nucleated cells, and TCRbeta template counts were normalized to that usable DNA to estimate T cell fraction. Repertoire TCRs were annotated as SARS-CoV-2-specific by exact matching of V gene, CDR3 amino acid sequence and J gene to a known reactive TCR set. The reference SARS-CoV-2 TCR set was derived from MIRA and filtered for enrichment in COVID-19-positive ImmuneCODE repertoires, a step that removed public or cross-reactive TCRs. Drawing on the MIRA antigens, annotated TCRs were analysed further at the level of specific ORF or position within ORF. Breadth was defined as annotated unique rearrangements over total unique productive rearrangements; depth was the summed frequency of those rearrangements. Group comparisons of TCR breadth used two-sided Wilcoxon rank-sum tests. TCRdb took this table from immuneACCESS and kept in-frame rearrangements with V and J called. Such tables lack part of the clones; where checked against another copy, unresolved V genes explain under half of the gap, and the rest is unexplained. That table supplies the V and J calls and clone size; D and trimming were determined from the DNA. This sample holds about 350,000 clones; roughly 84% were observed only once. The ten largest clones represent roughly 3.1% of the sample.

V trim: 2 bases; J trim: 11 bases; unmatched bases: 15. The CDR1 and CDR2 encoded by the germline V gene are SNHLY and FYNNEI. The CDR3 has 17 amino acids, counting the end cysteine and phenylalanine. Kept here is only the CDR3 DNA, which spans 51 bases and is read in frame from base 1. The treatment or condition label here, explained by the study, means: some 20 received Ad26.COV2.S at low or high dose, single or two shots; roughly five received placebo; per-sample allocation not given. For vaccine and placebo recipients, the sequenced repertoires came from samples collected on day 63 after the first injection. In Cohort 1b, about 27 adults aged 18-55 years were enrolled at a single site in Boston, USA, between 29 July and 7 August 2020. Ad26.COV2.S was a replication-incompetent adenovirus type 26 vector expressing a prefusion-stabilized SARS-CoV-2 spike protein from the original Wuhan strain. A note on this clone: Its antigen has not been determined. No base-level quality is on record; no much larger clone is a single base apart.

The material was peripheral blood, obtained in a trial of Ad26.COV2.S vaccine versus placebo. Recombination connected TRBV2 to TRBJ2-7; 13 of the junction bases match TRBD2. This TCR was sampled from a person between 18 and 65 years old who received the Ad26.COV2.S COVID-19 vaccine or a placebo. The CDR3 corresponds to CASSEQGAKTGTSGKYF. The nucleotides are TGTGCCAGCAGTGAACAGGGGGCCAAAACAGGGACTAGCGGGAAGTACTTC.